Presented here are 3 T cell receptor beta chains from one specimen sequenced in a study of memory CD4+ T cells and cytomegalovirus serostatus (dated by TCRdb to about 2019). Receptor amplification or capture employed the immunoSEQ multiplex PCR assay. The clones in this table, taken by TCRdb from immuneACCESS, are in-frame only. Not every clone is retained; where verified, under half of the shortfall comes from an unresolved V gene, and the cause of the rest is unknown. The sample table lists roughly 60,000 clones, more than 70% of them with a count of one. Roughly 1% of the sample lies in the top ten. A FACSAria II was used to sort memory CD4+ T cells, defined as single viable CD3+CD4+CD8-CD45RO+ cells. Specimen: memory CD4+ T cells from blood. The origin of the receptors is an adult in good health and CMV-seronegative.

J is TRBJ2-5 and V is TRBV5-5; 7 bases line up with TRBD1. The V gene end was trimmed by 6 bases and the J gene end by 4 bases; junction bases not matched to a gene: 15. Germline CDR1 reads SGHKS; CDR2 reads YYEKEE (reference sequence). The CDR3 length is 16 residues. CDR3 sequence reads: CASTKILTTGRETQYF. CDR3 sequence (DNA): TGTGCCAGCACCAAGATTTTGACGACAGGGAGAGAGACCCAGTACTTC. The full variable domain, rest sourced from reference TRBV5-5 and TRBJ2-5, is DAGVTQSPTHLIKTRGQQVTLRCSPISGHKSVSWYQQVLGQGPQFIFQYYEKEERGRGNFPDRFSARQFPNYSSELNVNALLLGDSALYLCASTKILTTGRETQYFGPGTRLLVL.

The J gene is TRBJ2-7, the V gene TRBV13; 7 nucleotides match TRBD2. In germline, CDR1 is PRHDT, CDR2 FYEKMQ (reference sequence). With 4 bases clipped from V and 5 bases from J, the junction kept 11 bases outside the gene matches. The CDR3 totals 15 residues. The CDR3 here is CASSSRLAGMDEQYF. CDR3 DNA sequence: TGTGCCAGCAGCTCCCGATTAGCGGGCATGGACGAGCAGTACTTC.

The chain is built from TRBV7-8 and TRBJ2-6; 7 bases are shared with TRBD1. From germline, CDR1 is SGHVS and CDR2 FQNEAQ. This CDR3 region has 20 residues. The J segment lost 0 bases and the V segment lost 0 bases, leaving 11 bases of the junction unmatched. CDR3 DNA sequence: TGTGCCAGCAGCTTAGCTGGCAGGGGGTACCAACGCTCTGGGGCCAACGTCCTGACTTTC. Its translation: CASSLAGRGYQRSGANVLTF.